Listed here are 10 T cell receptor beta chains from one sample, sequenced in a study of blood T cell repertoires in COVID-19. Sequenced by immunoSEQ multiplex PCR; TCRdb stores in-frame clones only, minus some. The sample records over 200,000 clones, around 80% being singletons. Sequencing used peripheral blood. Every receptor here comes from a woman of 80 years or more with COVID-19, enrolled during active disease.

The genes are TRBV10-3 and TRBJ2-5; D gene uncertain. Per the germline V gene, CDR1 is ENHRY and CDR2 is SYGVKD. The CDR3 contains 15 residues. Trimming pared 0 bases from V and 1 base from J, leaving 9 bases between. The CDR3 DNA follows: TGTGCCATCAGTGAGTCGGGCAGCCGCCAAGAGACCCAGTACTTC. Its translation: CAISESGSRQETQYF.

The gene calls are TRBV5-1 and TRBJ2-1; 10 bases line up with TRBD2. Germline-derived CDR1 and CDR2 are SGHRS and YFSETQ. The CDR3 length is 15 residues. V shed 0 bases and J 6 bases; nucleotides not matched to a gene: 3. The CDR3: CASSLASGGINEQFF. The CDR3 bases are TGCGCCAGCAGCTTGGCTAGCGGGGGAATCAATGAGCAGTTCTTC.

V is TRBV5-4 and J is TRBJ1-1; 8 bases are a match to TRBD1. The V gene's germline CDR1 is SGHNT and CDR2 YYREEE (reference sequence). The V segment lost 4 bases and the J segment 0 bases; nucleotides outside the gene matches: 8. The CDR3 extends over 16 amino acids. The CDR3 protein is CASSKPTGELNTEAFF. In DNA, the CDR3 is TGTGCCAGCAGCAAGCCGACAGGGGAGCTGAACACTGAAGCTTTCTTT.

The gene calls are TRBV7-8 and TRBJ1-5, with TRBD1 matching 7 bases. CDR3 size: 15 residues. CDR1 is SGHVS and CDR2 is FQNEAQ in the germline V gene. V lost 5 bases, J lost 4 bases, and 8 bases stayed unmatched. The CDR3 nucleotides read TGTGCCAGCAGCCGGACGGGACAGATAAATCAGCCCCAGCATTTT. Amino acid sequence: CASSRTGQINQPQHF.

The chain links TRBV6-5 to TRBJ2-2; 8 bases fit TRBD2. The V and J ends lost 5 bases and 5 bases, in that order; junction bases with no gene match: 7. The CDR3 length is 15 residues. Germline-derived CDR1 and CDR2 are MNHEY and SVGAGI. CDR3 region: CASSLTGGTTGELFF. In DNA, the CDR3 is TGTGCCAGCAGTCTCACGGGAGGGACAACCGGGGAGCTGTTTTTT.

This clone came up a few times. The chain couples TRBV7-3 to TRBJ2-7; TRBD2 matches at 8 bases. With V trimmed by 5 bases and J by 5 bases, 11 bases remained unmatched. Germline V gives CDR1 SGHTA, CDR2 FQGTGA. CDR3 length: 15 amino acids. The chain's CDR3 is CASSRAGGLAHEQYF. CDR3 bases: TGTGCCAGCAGCCGTGCGGGGGGCCTAGCCCACGAGCAGTACTTC.

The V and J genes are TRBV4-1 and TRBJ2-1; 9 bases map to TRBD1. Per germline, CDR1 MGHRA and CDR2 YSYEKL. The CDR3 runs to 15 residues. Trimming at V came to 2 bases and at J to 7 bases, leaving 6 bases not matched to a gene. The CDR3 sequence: CASSQTGGMRNEQFF. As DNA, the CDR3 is TGCGCCAGCAGCCAAACAGGGGGCATGAGGAATGAGCAGTTCTTC.

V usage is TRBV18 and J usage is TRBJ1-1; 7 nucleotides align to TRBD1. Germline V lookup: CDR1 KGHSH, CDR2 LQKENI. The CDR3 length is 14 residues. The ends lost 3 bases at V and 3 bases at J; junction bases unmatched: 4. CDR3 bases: TGTGCCAGCTCACCCCTCACAGGGGACACTGAAGCTTTCTTT. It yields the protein CASSPLTGDTEAFF.

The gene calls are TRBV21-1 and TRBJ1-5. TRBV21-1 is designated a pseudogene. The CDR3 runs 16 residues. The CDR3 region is CASSKEQGGGNQPQHF. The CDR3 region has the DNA TGTGCCAGCAGCAAAGAGCAGGGAGGGGGCAATCAGCCCCAGCATTTT.

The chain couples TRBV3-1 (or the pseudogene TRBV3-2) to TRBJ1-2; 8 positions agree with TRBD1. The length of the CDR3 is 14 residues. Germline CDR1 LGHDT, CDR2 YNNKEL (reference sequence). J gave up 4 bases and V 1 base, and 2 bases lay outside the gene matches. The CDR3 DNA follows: TGTGCCAGCAGCCAAGGGACAGGGAGCTATGGCTACACCTTC. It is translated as CASSQGTGSYGYTF.